The source of this TCR beta chain is a study of shared clonotypes between healthy human individuals (dated by TCRdb to about 2020). Turning to the overall study: The cohort included a few men and a couple of women between 18 and 49 years of age. For each donor, three plates each were used for CD4 naive and CD4 memory, two plates were used for CD8 naive, and one plate was used for CD8 memory. Between about 0.8 and 9.5 billion PBMCs per donor were obtained by leukapheresis. To increase sequencing depth and limit assay-specific biases, different laboratories used diverse techniques to prepare libraries and sequence TCR repertoires. To estimate repertoire size and how much clonotypes are shared between individuals, the study performed deep sequencing of blood TCR repertoires from roughly five healthy adults. What the work shows at the level of the full study, not this receptor alone: Clonotypes shared by all four sorted-subset donors showed higher generation probabilities than non-shared clonotypes. Sampling was restricted to blood, and TCR repertoires in tissue are likely to differ from TCR repertoires in blood. Incomplete sequencing was indicated by rarefaction of sorted-subset datasets, despite the large sequencing depth. Sharing across four donors was observed for roughly 5% of naive CD4, 3.5% of naive CD8, over 2% of memory CD4, and roughly 0.43% of memory CD8 clonotypes. Based on pairwise subsampling, the degree of clonotype sharing among donors was expected to be affected by sequencing depth. The small number of donors limited the genetic and exposure-history diversity represented. Naive subsets generally had larger estimated clonotype richness than memory subsets did.

Using the deep immunoSEQ assay, multiplex PCR amplified TCR CDR3 regions from genomic DNA. Extracted genomic DNA from each cell subset was distributed evenly across all wells of several immunoSEQ 96-well plates, and each plate was treated as a replicate. For sorted subsets, 150 to 250 ng of genomic DNA, equivalent to 30,000 or so T cell genomes, went into each replicate PCR. Purified libraries were measured with a Qubit 3.0 fluorometer, size-checked on a Bioanalyzer 2100, and measured again with the KAPA Library Quantification kit. Every immunoSEQ 96-well plate was sequenced on a separate single-read 150-cycle Illumina NextSeq 550 flow cell. The study's processing was this. Because the immunoSEQ output held only junctional sequences and lacked quality scores, the filtering could not match the filtering applied to full-length reads. Sequences were annotated with PyIR, a Python wrapper for IgBLAST v1.9, using IMGT germline references to assign V/J genes and CDR3. Reads were filtered out if the reads had weak V/J assignments (E-value above 1e-6), no CDR3, stop codons, out-of-frame junctions, or ambiguous translated residues. V3J clonotypes were defined as sequences sharing the same inferred V gene, J gene, and CDR3 amino acid sequence. Percentage overlap between repertoires was calculated by dividing the number of shared unique clonotypes by the size of the smaller repertoire. Three approaches were used to assess repertoire richness: RTK rarefaction, the Chao1 estimator, and Recon v2.1 estimates of unobserved clonotypes. For all TCRbeta clonotypes obtained by the gDNA method from several donors, generation probabilities were computed with OLGA. In its TCRdb copy, this immuneACCESS table keeps in-frame sequences only and misses some clones. Where compared with another copy, unresolved V genes explain less than half of these, and the others have no known cause. That table furnishes V, J and clone size, whereas the DNA furnished D and trimming. This sample is represented by approximately 2.5 million clones; around nine tenths of them were singletons. Roughly 0.15% of the sample lies in the top ten.

CDR3 length: 15 amino acids, cysteine to phenylalanine. Only the CDR3 DNA is retained, 45 bases long and in frame from the first base. The germline V gene (reference sequence) specifies MNHEY as CDR1 and SMNVEV as CDR2. V was cut back by 6 bases and J by 6 bases, leaving a gap of 21 bases between them. Donors were healthy HIV-negative adults with no recently reported acute infections or vaccinations. Every donor was a Caucasian adult living in Nashville, Tennessee, USA. CD4+ T cells were enriched by magnetic negative selection; naive cells were then positively selected on CD45RA, and the negative fraction formed the memory subset. Blood was obtained by leukapheresis, after which PBMCs were separated by Ficoll-Histopaque density gradient centrifugation and cryopreserved in liquid nitrogen vapor phase. Analytical flow cytometry was used to check the purity and quantity of every magnetically sorted T cell population. Genomic DNA was isolated from each sorted fraction and quantified by UV absorbance on a Nanodrop 2000c.

On this clone itself: The specificity of this receptor is unknown. There are no base qualities to consult, and no much larger clone falls within one base.

Specimen: naive CD4+ T cells sorted from blood. Interpreted using the paper, the cell subset or site label stands for: CD45RA+ positively selected. The TCR comes from a man between 18 and 29 years old in good health. Here the chain combines TRBV27 and TRBJ2-7, with an unclear D gene assignment. Here the CDR3 is given as CASRYDTSKKGEQYF. At the DNA level, the sequence is TGTGCCAGCAGATATGACACCTCAAAAAAGGGCGAGCAGTACTTC.